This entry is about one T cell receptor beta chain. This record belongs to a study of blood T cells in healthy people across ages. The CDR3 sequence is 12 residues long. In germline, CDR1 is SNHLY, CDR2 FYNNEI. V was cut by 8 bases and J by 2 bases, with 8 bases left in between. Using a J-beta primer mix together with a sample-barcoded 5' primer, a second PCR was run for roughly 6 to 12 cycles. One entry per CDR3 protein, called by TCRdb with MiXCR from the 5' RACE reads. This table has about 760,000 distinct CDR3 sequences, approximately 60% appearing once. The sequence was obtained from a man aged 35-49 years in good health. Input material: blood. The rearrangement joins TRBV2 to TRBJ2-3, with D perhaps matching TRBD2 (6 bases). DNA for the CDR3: TGTGCCAGCCGGAGGGTCACAGATACGCAGTATTTT. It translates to CASRRVTDTQYF.